This T cell receptor beta chain is from a study of blood T cell repertoires in COVID-19. Trimming shortened V by 0 bases and J by 4 bases, and 31 bases separated the two germline ends. Germline V lookup: CDR1 MNHEY, CDR2 SMNVEV (reference sequence). This CDR3 spans 23 amino acids. In its sample, this clone was seen once. TCRdb's copy holds only in-frame clones and misses some; the assay was immunoSEQ multiplex PCR. The sample yields some 220,000 clones, 88% seen once. The genes are TRBV27 and TRBJ1-6; a possible D gene is TRBD1 (6 bases). The receptor was isolated from a woman in her twenties or thirties who had recovered from COVID-19. The sequenced material came from PBMCs or T cells enriched from blood (not recorded which). CDR3 nucleotide sequence: TGTGCCAGCAGTTTATCCCTCTCTAGACAGGAATGGACGCTTCGGGCATATAATTCACCCCTCCACTTT. This sequence encodes CASSLSLSRQEWTLRAYNSPLHF.